Listed below are T cell receptor beta chains from one sample, sequenced in a study of human T cells and chemical hapten exposure. TCRdb re-derived calls from the RACE reads in MiXCR, one entry per CDR3 protein. Of around 380,000 distinct CDR3 sequences in the sample, approximately 5% were seen once. Sequenced material: whole blood, taken in connection with sensitization to the hapten diphenylcyclopropenone (DPC). The receptors stem from a woman aged 45-60 years with alopecia areata. Some clones in this sample may be carry-over from other donors' samples. Both conserved end residues are part of each CDR3. A D gene is named only where the DNA matches it firmly. The size field is filled for only some rows; it gives once, few, many or a size class.

v_gene: TRBV9
d_gene: -
j_gene: TRBJ2-6
abundance: many
CDR3nt: TGTGCCAGCAGCGGGACCTCTGGGGCCAACGTCCTGACTTTC
CDR3aa: CASSGTSGANVLTF

v_gene: TRBV27
d_gene: TRBD1
j_gene: TRBJ1-1
abundance: many
CDR3nt: TGTGCCAGCAGCTGGGGGACAGCGGGGACTGAAGCTTTCTTT
CDR3aa: CASSWGTAGTEAFF

v_gene: TRBV5-1
d_gene: TRBD1
j_gene: TRBJ1-6
abundance: many
CDR3nt: TGCGCCAGCGCGACAGGGGGTCAGGTTGGTTCACCCCTCCACTTT
CDR3aa: CASATGGQVGSPLHF

v_gene: TRBV12-3/TRBV12-4
d_gene: TRBD1
j_gene: TRBJ2-3
abundance: many
CDR3nt: TGTGCCAGCACCCTAACTGCCAAACCGGGACAGGGATACCTTAGCACAGATACGCAGTATTTT
CDR3aa: CASTLTAKPGQGYLSTDTQYF

v_gene: TRBV28
d_gene: TRBD2
j_gene: TRBJ2-1
abundance: -
CDR3nt: TGTGCCAGCAGTTCTCCAACTAGCGGGTGGGGGAATGAGCAGTTCTTC
CDR3aa: CASSSPTSGWGNEQFF

v_gene: TRBV15
d_gene: TRBD1
j_gene: TRBJ1-5
abundance: many
CDR3nt: TGTGCCACCAGCGGACAGAAACAGGGGGCGTTAAATCAGCCCCAGCATTTT
CDR3aa: CATSGQKQGALNQPQHF

v_gene: TRBV6-1
d_gene: TRBD2
j_gene: TRBJ2-1
abundance: few
CDR3nt: TGTGCCAGCATGGCGGGAGGCCTCTACAATGAGCAGTTCTTC
CDR3aa: CASMAGGLYNEQFF

v_gene: TRBV10-3
d_gene: -
j_gene: TRBJ2-3
abundance: many
CDR3nt: TGTGCCATAAGGGCGGAGGGGACAGATACGCAGTATTTT
CDR3aa: CAIRAEGTDTQYF

v_gene: TRBV6-5
d_gene: -
j_gene: TRBJ1-5
abundance: many
CDR3nt: TGTGCCAGCAGTCCCCCCGGCGGGGATCAGCCCCAGCATTTT
CDR3aa: CASSPPGGDQPQHF

v_gene: TRBV12-3/TRBV12-4
d_gene: TRBD1
j_gene: TRBJ1-5
abundance: -
CDR3nt: TGTGCCAGCAGTTCTGTTCGACAGGGGGCGCGCCCCCAGCATTTT
CDR3aa: CASSSVRQGARPQHF

v_gene: TRBV4-3
d_gene: TRBD2
j_gene: TRBJ2-5
abundance: few
CDR3nt: TGCGCCAGCAGCCAAATCTCCAGCGGGAGGGGAGAGACCCAGTACTTC
CDR3aa: CASSQISSGRGETQYF

v_gene: TRBV28
d_gene: TRBD1
j_gene: TRBJ1-6
abundance: many
CDR3nt: TGTGCCAGCAGTTTGTTGGGGACAGGGAATAATTCACCCCTCCACTTT
CDR3aa: CASSLLGTGNNSPLHF

v_gene: TRBV3-1
d_gene: -
j_gene: TRBJ1-2
abundance: few
CDR3nt: TGTGCCAGCAGCCAAGTCGGAGGGGATTATGGCTACACCTTC
CDR3aa: CASSQVGGDYGYTF

v_gene: TRBV28
d_gene: -
j_gene: TRBJ2-4
abundance: -
CDR3nt: TGTGCCAGCAGTTTATTGGCCGTCGCCCGGGGTAACATTCAGTACTTC
CDR3aa: CASSLLAVARGNIQYF

v_gene: TRBV20-1
d_gene: TRBD1
j_gene: TRBJ2-3
abundance: many
CDR3nt: TGCAGTCCCGGACAGGGGGCTGAAGATACGCAGTATTTT
CDR3aa: CSPGQGAEDTQYF

v_gene: TRBV6-2/TRBV6-3
d_gene: TRBD1
j_gene: TRBJ2-5
abundance: many
CDR3nt: TGTGCCAGCAGTTATGGGACAGTAGAGACCCAGTACTTC
CDR3aa: CASSYGTVETQYF

v_gene: TRBV12-3/TRBV12-4
d_gene: TRBD1
j_gene: TRBJ2-3
abundance: few
CDR3nt: TGTGCCAGCAGTTTAGCAGGGGGCTGGACAGATACGCAGTATTTT
CDR3aa: CASSLAGGWTDTQYF

v_gene: TRBV12-3/TRBV12-4
d_gene: TRBD1
j_gene: TRBJ2-1
abundance: -
CDR3nt: TGTGCCAGCAGCCCTACAGGGGTTCATGAGCAGTTCTTC
CDR3aa: CASSPTGVHEQFF

v_gene: TRBV7-2
d_gene: TRBD1
j_gene: TRBJ1-2
abundance: many
CDR3nt: TGTGCCAGCAGCCATCGGACAGGAATTCTCTATGGCTACACCTTC
CDR3aa: CASSHRTGILYGYTF

v_gene: TRBV5-6
d_gene: TRBD2
j_gene: TRBJ2-3
abundance: many
CDR3nt: TGTGCCAGCAGCCCTGGCGGGGGTGCCACAGATACGCAGTATTTT
CDR3aa: CASSPGGGATDTQYF

v_gene: TRBV5-6
d_gene: TRBD1
j_gene: TRBJ1-1
abundance: few
CDR3nt: TGTGCCAGCAGCCCGGGACAGGGGATGGCTGAAGCTTTCTTT
CDR3aa: CASSPGQGMAEAFF

v_gene: TRBV4-1
d_gene: -
j_gene: TRBJ1-5
abundance: -
CDR3nt: TGCGCCAGCAGCCATGGAGGGGATGGTCAGCCCCAGCATTTT
CDR3aa: CASSHGGDGQPQHF

v_gene: TRBV14
d_gene: TRBD2
j_gene: TRBJ2-5
abundance: -
CDR3nt: TGTGCCAGCAGCCAACCTACTAGCGGGCAAGAGACCCAGTACTTC
CDR3aa: CASSQPTSGQETQYF

v_gene: TRBV6-5
d_gene: -
j_gene: TRBJ2-1
abundance: many
CDR3nt: TGTGCCAGCACTTTCCGGGCAGACTACAATGAGCAGTTCTTC
CDR3aa: CASTFRADYNEQFF

v_gene: TRBV30
d_gene: -
j_gene: TRBJ1-6
abundance: few
CDR3nt: TGTGCCTGGAGTGTAAAGGGAAATAATTCACCCCTCCACTTT
CDR3aa: CAWSVKGNNSPLHF

v_gene: TRBV20-1
d_gene: -
j_gene: TRBJ2-3
abundance: once
CDR3nt: TGCAGTGCTCGCAGGACTCGCACAGATACGCTGTATTTT
CDR3aa: CSARRTRTDTLYF

v_gene: TRBV12-3/TRBV12-4
d_gene: TRBD1
j_gene: TRBJ2-6
abundance: many
CDR3nt: TGTGCCAGCCGGACAGGCCACTCTGGGGCCAACGTCCTGACTTTC
CDR3aa: CASRTGHSGANVLTF

v_gene: TRBV4-2
d_gene: -
j_gene: TRBJ2-7
abundance: -
CDR3nt: TGTGCCAGCAGCCATGTCCCCCCAGGGTCGGAGGAAGTAGCTGCTTTCTACGAGCAGTACTTC
CDR3aa: CASSHVPPGSEEVAAFYEQYF

v_gene: TRBV11-2
d_gene: TRBD2
j_gene: TRBJ2-5
abundance: many
CDR3nt: TGTGCCAGCAGCTTCCTAGCGGGGCAAGAGACCCAGTACTTC
CDR3aa: CASSFLAGQETQYF

v_gene: TRBV5-1
d_gene: TRBD2
j_gene: TRBJ2-2
abundance: -
CDR3nt: TGCGCCAGCAGCCCTGGGACTAGCGGGGCCGGGGAGCTGTTTTTT
CDR3aa: CASSPGTSGAGELFF

v_gene: TRBV7-2
d_gene: -
j_gene: TRBJ1-2
abundance: many
CDR3nt: TGTGCCAGCAGCTTAGGAGCCACCGGCCCGCGTGGCTACACCTTC
CDR3aa: CASSLGATGPRGYTF

v_gene: TRBV2
d_gene: TRBD1
j_gene: TRBJ2-2
abundance: few
CDR3nt: TGTGCCAGCAAAGGGGGCAAGACCGGGGAGCTGTTTTTT
CDR3aa: CASKGGKTGELFF

v_gene: TRBV6-5
d_gene: -
j_gene: TRBJ1-1
abundance: many
CDR3nt: TGTGCCAGCAGAACCACCGGGACACCGAACACTGAAGCTTTCTTT
CDR3aa: CASRTTGTPNTEAFF

v_gene: TRBV21-1
d_gene: -
j_gene: TRBJ1-2
abundance: few
CDR3nt: TGTGCCAGCTTTATCCGGGACAGGGGGCATGGCTACACCTTC
CDR3aa: CASFIRDRGHGYTF

v_gene: TRBV12-3/TRBV12-4
d_gene: -
j_gene: TRBJ1-2
abundance: many
CDR3nt: TGTGCCAGCAGCCGCCGGGGGAATGGCTACACCTTC
CDR3aa: CASSRRGNGYTF

v_gene: TRBV29-1
d_gene: TRBD1
j_gene: TRBJ2-2
abundance: -
CDR3nt: TGCAGCGTTGTAAAGGGGGCTTTGGACGGGGAGCTGTTTTTT
CDR3aa: CSVVKGALDGELFF

v_gene: TRBV21-1
d_gene: -
j_gene: TRBJ1-1
abundance: many
CDR3nt: TGTGCCAGCAGCAAAGGAAGGGGGAGATGGGGAGTGGACACTGAAGCTTTCTTT
CDR3aa: CASSKGRGRWGVDTEAFF

v_gene: TRBV7-2
d_gene: TRBD2
j_gene: TRBJ2-2
abundance: many
CDR3nt: TGTGCCAGCAGGTCGCGGGGGGGCGTAAACACCGGGGAGCTGTTTTTT
CDR3aa: CASRSRGGVNTGELFF

v_gene: TRBV20-1
d_gene: TRBD2
j_gene: TRBJ2-3
abundance: many
CDR3nt: TGCAGTGCTCAAGTCGGGGGGGCCGGCGAAGATACGCAGTATTTT
CDR3aa: CSAQVGGAGEDTQYF

v_gene: TRBV18
d_gene: -
j_gene: TRBJ2-7
abundance: many
CDR3nt: TGTGCCAGCTCACCTCCTGGGAGCAAAGTCTACGAGCAGTACTTC
CDR3aa: CASSPPGSKVYEQYF

v_gene: TRBV10-3
d_gene: -
j_gene: TRBJ1-1
abundance: few
CDR3nt: TGTGCCATCAGTGAAATGGACGGAGAAGCTTTCTTT
CDR3aa: CAISEMDGEAFF

v_gene: TRBV19
d_gene: TRBD2
j_gene: TRBJ2-7
abundance: many
CDR3nt: TGTGCCAGTAGTACCGGGGGGAGGTACGAGCAGTACTTC
CDR3aa: CASSTGGRYEQYF

v_gene: TRBV7-2
d_gene: -
j_gene: TRBJ2-5
abundance: many
CDR3nt: TGTGCCAGCAGCGGGTGGGGAGAGACCCAGTACTTC
CDR3aa: CASSGWGETQYF

v_gene: TRBV2
d_gene: TRBD1
j_gene: TRBJ1-6
abundance: few
CDR3nt: TGTGCCACTTCGGACAGGGGGGTTTCACCCCTCCACTTT
CDR3aa: CATSDRGVSPLHF

v_gene: TRBV29-1
d_gene: -
j_gene: TRBJ2-5
abundance: few
CDR3nt: TGCAGCGTCCGTCCTCCGGGGGAGACCCAGTACTTC
CDR3aa: CSVRPPGETQYF

v_gene: TRBV3-1
d_gene: TRBD1
j_gene: TRBJ2-7
abundance: many
CDR3nt: TGTGCCAGCAGCCTGGGACAGGCTTCCTACGAGCAGTACTTC
CDR3aa: CASSLGQASYEQYF

v_gene: TRBV11-2
d_gene: -
j_gene: TRBJ2-5
abundance: few
CDR3nt: TGTGCCAGCAGCTTAGGGGTCAGGGGGAGGAAAGAGACCCAGTACTTC
CDR3aa: CASSLGVRGRKETQYF

v_gene: TRBV10-2
d_gene: TRBD1
j_gene: TRBJ2-3
abundance: many
CDR3nt: TGCGCCAGCAGTGAACAACGACAGGGGGCTGGCACAGATACGCAGTATTTT
CDR3aa: CASSEQRQGAGTDTQYF

v_gene: TRBV7-2
d_gene: -
j_gene: TRBJ2-4
abundance: few
CDR3nt: TGTGCCAGCAGCCCCACGCTGGGAGTAGCCAAAAACATTCAGTACTTC
CDR3aa: CASSPTLGVAKNIQYF